Here is one T cell receptor (beta chain) with its context. It lacks a known antigen. Base quality data are lacking; no much larger clone is found one base away. These data belong to a study of cytomegalovirus exposure and HLA in healthy donors (dated by TCRdb to the late 2010s). About the full investigation: An earlier analysis of several hundred of the donors reported 250 to 350 Gb of sequence data and 117 million unique TCR beta sequences from 150 million to 200 million T cells. Along with the approximately 650-subject first cohort, a separate validation cohort of around 110 different subjects was used. An early release that covered approximately 600 HLA-typed donors contained 300 to 350 gigabases of sequencing data and some 87 million unique TCR sequences. A later analysis re-examined previously published TCR beta repertoires from just over 650 donors and added high-resolution HLA genotyping to investigate patterns of TCR occurrence. The study aimed to test whether signatures of past pathogen exposure could be identified by cataloging public T cell receptors. To predict cytomegalovirus infection status, the study brought together high-throughput TCR immunosequencing, statistical association of individual TCRs with disease status, and machine learning. An earlier analysis of a few hundred of the donors applied high-throughput TCR beta sequencing to assess whether each TCR beta V gene segment acted as functional or pseudogenic. Donor age, sex, ethnicity and CMV serostatus were collected together with the repertoire data. A later genetic analysis took genome-wide SNP genotypes for about 55% of the roughly 700 donors and used that subset as a discovery cohort. The study profiled the T cell repertoires of hundreds of subjects by immunosequencing and related them to cytomegalovirus serostatus. Of the roughly 420 genotyped donors, 70% to 90% were placed in the genetic ancestry cluster associated with self-reported Caucasian donors. The later analysis used no new phenotypic data to find candidate immune exposures, relying instead on TCR beta sequences and their occurrence across donors. Typing coverage varied by locus: about 620-640 donors for A, B, C, DRB1 and DQB1; more than 500 for DQA1; 600 to 610 for DPA1; approximately 490 for DPB1. Roughly five DR-DQ haplotypes were treated as single units for association and clustering because of strong linkage in the cohort. On average, 235,054 unique TCR beta nucleotide sequences were sequenced per donor among a few hundred genotyped donors of the cohort, with roughly 20% of those sequences being non-productive. Class I and class II HLA loci were covered by the typing at four-digit resolution. Every repertoire in the discovery cohort had been generated on one and the same sequencing platform.

Libraries were prepared through the immunoSEQ multiplex PCR assay. For the multiplex PCR, a mixture combining 60 forward primers for TCR Vbeta segments and 13 reverse primers for TCR Jbeta segments was used. The CDR3 region of rearranged TCR beta genes was amplified from genomic DNA by a multiplex PCR assay. The Illumina HiSeq System was used to sequence the amplified TCR beta libraries as 87-base-pair reads. Concerning the study's data processing: A later analysis counted about 80 million unique TCR beta chains across the 600 to 850 repertoires, and 10 million to 12 million of these chains were shared by at least two donors. A nearest-neighbor algorithm error-corrected the raw reads and collapsed the reads into unique sequences, merging closely related sequences to remove PCR and sequencing errors. CDR3 sequences were aligned to IMGT reference sequences to assign V, D and J gene segments. For a sequence to be retained, at least a six-nucleotide match to both a V gene segment and a J gene segment was required. Rearrangements were called productive when the CDR3 lacked stop codons and stayed in frame with V and J; all others were non-productive. Following IMGT convention, CDR3 was defined as the stretch from the second conserved V-encoded cysteine to the conserved J-encoded phenylalanine. In an earlier analysis of approximately 500 of the donors, sequences lacking an unambiguous match to a single V gene segment were excluded. In an earlier analysis of more than 500 of the donors, a V segment was called functional when productive rearrangements were above 56.7%, and segregating when the standard deviation between donors exceeded 5%. A statistical classification framework was built to diagnose cytomegalovirus status from the catalog of TCR beta chain sequences. In a later analysis, V and J genes were assigned by comparing TCR nucleotide sequences against IMGT/GENE-DB human TR gene sequences. Using the TCRdist pipeline, a later analysis assigned CDR3 sequences along with most-parsimonious VDJ recombination scenarios. A later analysis defined each TCR beta chain by its CDR3 amino acid sequence plus V-gene family, and excluded reads lacking a unique V-gene family. A later analysis removed roughly 590 highly shared, low-generation-probability nucleotide sequences to deal with suspected cross-contamination and a sequencing artifact. In a later analysis, a clonal expansion index for each public chain was calculated from normalized within-repertoire ranks of inferred template counts. Generation probabilities in a later analysis came from a VDJ recombination model fitted to out-of-frame rearrangements, and those results were checked against IGoR. Hypergeometric tests were used in a later analysis to score TCR-TCR, TCR-HLA and TCR-CMV co-occurrence, with a repertoire-size bias correction applied to the TCR pairs. In a later analysis, false discovery rates were estimated by permuting HLA or CMV assignments 20 times. In a later analysis, co-occurring TCRs were grouped using DBSCAN, and TCRdist sequence similarity was added for clustering within HLA-allele-positive subsets. For co-occurrence clustering, repertoires with fewer than 30,000 or more than 120,000 public chains were excluded, along with four or five repertoires with anomalous nucleotide sharing. The immuneACCESS repertoire file appears here via TCRdb, limited to in-frame rearrangements. These files lack a portion of the clones; in checked studies, under half of the deficit traces to unresolved V genes, and the cause of the others is not known. V, J and clone size derive from that table, while D and trimming were established from the DNA sequence. This sample comprises about 170,000 clones, around four fifths of them detected only once. The ten top clones hold roughly 3% of the sample.

The CDR3 spans 14 residues, from the cysteine through the phenylalanine. The DNA shown is the 42-base CDR3, in frame from base 1. Trimming removed 5 bases from V and 5 bases from J; the gene matches leave 7 bases unexplained. According to the germline V gene (reference sequence), CDR1 reads MNHEY and CDR2 reads SMNVEV. Beyond this particular receptor, the publication reports: Most TCR sequences were observed very rarely across donors, whereas some public TCRs were present in many individuals. Strong co-occurrence of HLA alleles, especially DR and DQ, made assigning TCR associations to individual alleles difficult. A cluster of highly shared sequence variants was judged likely to represent a technical artifact of the sequencing pipeline. About 15 rarely observed V segments, including chromosome 9 orphons, were excluded from the earlier analysis of almost 600 of the donors because counts were too low. For the cohort, immune exposure information was limited to CMV serostatus. In a later analysis, some 17,000 TCR beta sequences were associated with specific HLA alleles at a false discovery rate of 0.05. The cohort was sequenced for TCR beta chains only, and without alpha or paired-chain data the features that could be detected were limited. In a later analysis, several top co-occurrence clusters were reported to appear linked to parvovirus B19, influenza, CMV and Epstein-Barr virus. Because HLA typing was missing for some donors at each locus, association tests included only the typed subset. Presence/absence analyses assumed roughly uniform sequencing depth across donors, an assumption that may not hold. In both the original and validation cohorts, the classifier was reported to diagnose cytomegalovirus status with high specificity and sensitivity. In vitro tests confirmed that three of the cytomegalovirus-associated TCR beta chains recognize cytomegalovirus antigens. A later genetic analysis associated a missense DCLRE1C variant with V-gene and J-gene trimming of TCR beta chains, and an independent cohort replicated the association. A later analysis found that TCR association rates varied across HLA loci, with DRB1 alleles showing the most associated TCRs and HLA-C alleles the fewest. A further reported finding was that TCR beta sequences accurately predicted the HLA-A and HLA-B alleles for most subjects in the first cohort. The authors suggested that the approach could potentially be extended to other disease states and immunological phenotypes. Compared with equally common non-associated chains, HLA-associated TCR beta chains in a later analysis were more clonally expanded and had lower generation probabilities. In an earlier analysis of fewer than 700 of the donors, most TCR beta V segments appeared in productive rearrangements about 87% or about 30% of the time, broadly matching IMGT annotations. Correlated functional status among segregating V segments might reflect linkage disequilibrium, but an unknown experimental factor could not be ruled out. In a later genetic analysis, fewer N-insertions in productive TCRs were reported among donors in an Asian-associated ancestry cluster than the approximately 670-donor mean. Some IMGT-functional V segments, including TRBV6-2 and TRBV6-3, could not be told apart with the 87-base-pair reads, so those segments were excluded. In a later analysis, most CMV-associated TCR beta chains were found to appear HLA-restricted, with HLA associations seemingly driven largely by CMV exposure. The study gave a list of 150 to 200 TCR beta chains associated with cytomegalovirus.

In total, more than 500 healthy bone marrow donors made up the cohort. At the time of sampling, every cohort member was nominally healthy, though immune exposures that went unrecorded were likely present. The donor was CMV seronegative and was included in the group of about 400 seronegative cohort members. A peripheral blood sample was provided by each donor, and peripheral blood mononuclear cells were used for TCR beta sequencing. The Qiagen DNeasy Blood Extraction Kit was used to extract genomic DNA from the blood cell samples. Material for sequencing was PBMCs. This receptor was taken from a female donor in good health and CMV-seronegative. The rearrangement joined TRBV27 to TRBJ2-7, with 9 bases in between that match TRBD1. The CDR3 corresponds to CASSPGTGLHEQYF. The nucleotide sequence reads as follows: TGTGCCAGCAGTCCTGGGACAGGGCTTCACGAGCAGTACTTC.